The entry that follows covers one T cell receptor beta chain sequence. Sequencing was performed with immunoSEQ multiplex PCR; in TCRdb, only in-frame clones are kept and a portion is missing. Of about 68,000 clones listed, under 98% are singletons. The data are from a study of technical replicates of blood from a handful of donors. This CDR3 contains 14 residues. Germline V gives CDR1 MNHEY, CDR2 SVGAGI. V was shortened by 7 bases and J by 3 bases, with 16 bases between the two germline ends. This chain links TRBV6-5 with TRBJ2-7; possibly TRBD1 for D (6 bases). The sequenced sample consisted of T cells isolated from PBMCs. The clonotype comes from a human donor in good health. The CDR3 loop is CASKHKVQGYEQYF. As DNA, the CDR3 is TGTGCCAGCAAGCATAAGGTACAGGGCTACGAGCAGTACTTC.